This TCR beta chain originates from a study of shared clonotypes between healthy human individuals. Clones were read by immunoSEQ multiplex PCR, and TCRdb kept only the in-frame ones, dropping some. The profile shows some 2,400,000 clones, roughly 95% of them singletons. Trimming cost V 4 bases and J 3 bases, with 9 bases left between them. The CDR3 length is 12 residues. The germline V gene encodes CDR1 SQVTM and CDR2 ANQGSEA. This sequence was found in a man in his late teens or twenties in good health. This chain links TRBV29-1 with TRBJ2-5; unclear D gene. The sequenced material came from naive CD4+ T cells sorted from blood. Specified subset: CD45RA+ positively selected. The CDR3 sequence is CSVGAAEETQYF. CDR3 in DNA: TGCAGCGTTGGGGCAGCAGAAGAGACCCAGTACTTC. The variable domain in full, completed from reference TRBV29-1 and TRBJ2-5, reads SAVISQKPSRDICQRGTSLTIQCQVDSQVTMMFWYRQQPGQSLTLIATANQGSEATYESGFVIDKFPISRPNLTFSTLTVSNMSPEDSSIYLCSVGAAEETQYFGPGTRLLVL.